The text below deals with one T cell receptor (beta chain). Its antigen remains unknown. The sequenced fragment ends 3 residues before the CDR3 boundary, so the rest is inferred from the germline J gene. This specimen comes from a study of Tregs in tolerant kidney transplant recipients. Turning to the study itself: The nonmyeloablative bone marrow transplants came from related graft donors, with transient mixed chimerism.

Trimming removed 6 bases from V and 4 bases from J; junction bases left unmatched: 3. The germline gives CDR1 SGHTA, CDR2 FQGNSA. The CDR3 runs to 13 residues. Broader study findings: Few patients were studied, so findings need validation in larger groups. Biological reproducibility was not directly addressed in this study.

Clones were sequenced by immunoSEQ multiplex PCR, and TCRdb holds only the in-frame ones, with some missing. This sample's clone table lists some 52,000 clones. The input for sequencing was CD4+ T cells from blood, taken before the transplant. This chain joins TRBV7-2 and TRBJ2-1, with 7 nucleotides matching TRBD2. This TCR was sampled from a human donor who received a combined kidney and bone marrow transplant. CDR3 DNA, as far as it was read: TGTGCCAGCAGGTCTAGCGGATACAATGAG. Its translation is CASRSSGYNE. The entire CDR3 protein is CASRSSGYNEQFF.